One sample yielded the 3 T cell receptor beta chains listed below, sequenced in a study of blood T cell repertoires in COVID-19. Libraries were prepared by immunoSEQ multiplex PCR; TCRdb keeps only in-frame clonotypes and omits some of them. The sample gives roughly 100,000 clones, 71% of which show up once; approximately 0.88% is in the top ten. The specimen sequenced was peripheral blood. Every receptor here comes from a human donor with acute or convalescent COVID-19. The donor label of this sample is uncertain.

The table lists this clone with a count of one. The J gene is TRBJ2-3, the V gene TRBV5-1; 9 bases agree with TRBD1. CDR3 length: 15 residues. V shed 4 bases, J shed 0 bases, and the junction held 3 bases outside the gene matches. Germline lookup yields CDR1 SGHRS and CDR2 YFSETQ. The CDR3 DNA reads TGCGCCAGCAGCCGGACAGGGGATAGCACAGATACGCAGTATTTT. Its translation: CASSRTGDSTDTQYF.

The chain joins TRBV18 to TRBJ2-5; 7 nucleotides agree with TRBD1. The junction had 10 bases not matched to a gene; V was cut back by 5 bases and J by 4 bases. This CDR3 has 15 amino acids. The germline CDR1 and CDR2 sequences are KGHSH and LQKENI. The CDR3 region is CASSTGTADGETQYF. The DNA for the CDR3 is TGTGCCAGCTCAACCGGGACAGCGGACGGAGAGACCCAGTACTTC.

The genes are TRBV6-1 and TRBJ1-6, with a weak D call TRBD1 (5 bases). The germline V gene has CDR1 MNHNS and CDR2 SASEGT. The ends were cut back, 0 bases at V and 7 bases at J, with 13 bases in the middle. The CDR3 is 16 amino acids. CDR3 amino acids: CASSEARGLVNSPLHF. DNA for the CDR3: TGTGCCAGCAGTGAAGCGCGGGGGTTGGTGAATTCACCCCTCCACTTT.